This T cell receptor (beta chain) was captured by sequencing in a study of T cells after somatic rescue of genetic block. CDR3 size: 15 residues. The germline gives CDR1 SEHNR, CDR2 FQNEAQ (reference sequence). V was clipped by 5 bases and J by 4 bases, with 14 bases between them. Clones were read by immunoSEQ multiplex PCR, and TCRdb kept only the in-frame ones, dropping some. The table has tens of thousands of clones, 70% to 90% seen once. The V call is TRBV7-9, the J call TRBJ2-2; no reliable D call. The sequence derives from a woman aged 18-35 years. Material: peripheral blood mononuclear cells (PBMCs). The chain's CDR3 is CASSPNPGPTGELFF. The DNA of the CDR3 is TGTGCCAGCAGCCCCAACCCGGGCCCCACCGGGGAGCTGTTTTTT.